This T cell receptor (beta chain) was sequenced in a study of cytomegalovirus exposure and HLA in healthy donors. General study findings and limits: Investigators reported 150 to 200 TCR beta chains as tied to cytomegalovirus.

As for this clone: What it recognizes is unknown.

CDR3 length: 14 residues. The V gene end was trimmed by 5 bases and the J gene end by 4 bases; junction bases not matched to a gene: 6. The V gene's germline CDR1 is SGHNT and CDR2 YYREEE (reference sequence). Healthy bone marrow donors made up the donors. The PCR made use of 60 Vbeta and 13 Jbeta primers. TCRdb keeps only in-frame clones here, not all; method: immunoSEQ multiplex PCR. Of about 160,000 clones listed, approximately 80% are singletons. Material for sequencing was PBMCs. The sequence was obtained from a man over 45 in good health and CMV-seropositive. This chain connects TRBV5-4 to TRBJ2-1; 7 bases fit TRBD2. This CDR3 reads CASSITGGYNEQFF. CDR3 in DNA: TGTGCCAGCAGTATAACGGGGGGTTACAATGAGCAGTTCTTC.